What follows describes a single T cell receptor beta chain. Its antigen is as yet unknown. V lost 3 bases, J lost 8 bases, and 13 bases lay in between. This CDR3 has 12 amino acids. Germline-derived CDR1 and CDR2 are DFQATT and SNEGSKA (reference sequence). The data were taken from a study of CD8+CD57+ T cells in acquired aplastic anemia. Patients who underwent sequencing had shown CD8+CD57+ cell expansion by flow cytometry. Profiling that covered TCR beta VDJ and CDR3 relied on genomic DNA as its template. A single record per CDR3 protein comes from TCRdb applying MiXCR to the reads. The data hold roughly 80,000 distinct CDR3 sequences, with less than 85% observed a single time. Study-wide results and limits: About 28 sequences, all CD8+ CDR3, were shared between patients and controls.

The sample was sorted CD4+, CD8+, or CD8+CD57+ T cells (not recorded which) from PBMCs. The chain has TRBV20-1 and TRBJ1-1; D gene unclear. The TCR originated in a human donor with aplastic anemia. CDR3 sequence (DNA): TGCAGTGCTAGCTATCGAGACGTGGAAGCTTTCTTT. It is translated as CSASYRDVEAFF.